The next 14 T cell receptor beta chains were all read from a single sample in a study of cytomegalovirus exposure and HLA in healthy donors. 60 Vbeta and 13 Jbeta primers were used in PCR. TCRdb's copy holds only in-frame clones and misses some; the assay was immunoSEQ multiplex PCR. The table records roughly 170,000 clones, roughly 84% of them present only once. What was sequenced was PBMCs. These receptors originate from a man aged 30-40 years in good health and CMV-seronegative.

This clone was detected once. This chain connects TRBV13 to TRBJ1-6; D unresolved. With 3 bases removed from V and 0 bases from J, the gap between germline ends came to 9 bases. The CDR3 is 16 amino acids. The V gene's germline CDR1 is PRHDT and CDR2 FYEKMQ (reference sequence). The CDR3 region is CASSFAGSSYNSPLHF. As DNA, the CDR3 is TGTGCCAGCAGCTTCGCGGGGAGCTCCTATAATTCACCCCTCCACTTT.

This clone was seen just once. The gene calls are TRBV19 and TRBJ2-5; 7 bases agree with TRBD2. CDR3 length: 15 amino acids. Germline CDR1 and CDR2: LNHDA and SQIVND (reference sequence). The J segment lost 2 bases and the V segment lost 9 bases, leaving 12 bases of the junction unmatched. The CDR3 DNA sequence: TGTGCCAGCAACCGGGGTAGCGGGCCTCAAGAGACCCAGTACTTC. This encodes CASNRGSGPQETQYF.

J is TRBJ2-1 and V is TRBV19; TRBD2 aligns across 15 bases. CDR1 and CDR2 (germline): LNHDA, SQIVND (reference sequence). V trimming: 6 bases; J trimming: 2 bases; junction bases outside the gene matches: 8. The CDR3 sequence is 18 residues long. CDR3 nucleotides: TGTGCCAGTAGCCGGGGTGGACTAGCGGGAGGGACCTACAATGAGCAGTTCTTC. Protein: CASSRGGLAGGTYNEQFF.

CDR3 coding DNA: TGTGCCAGCAGCTTTGCCGGGACAGAGAATGAAGCTTTCTTT. It specifies CASSFAGTENEAFF. The chain has TRBV7-2 and TRBJ1-1, with 7 positions matching TRBD1. The CDR3 length is 14 residues. V trimming: 3 bases; J trimming: 7 bases; junction bases outside the gene matches: 8. The V gene's germline CDR1 is SGHTA and CDR2 FQGNSA.

This sequence joins TRBV2 and TRBJ2-7, with 7 bases lining up with TRBD2. Germline trimming cut 3 bases from V and 3 bases from J; bases unmatched to any gene: 8. Germline CDR1 SNHLY, CDR2 FYNNEI. The CDR3 covers 15 residues. The CDR3 DNA sequence: TGTGCCAGCAGTGAGGGGCCGGGAGGAGTCTACGAGCAGTACTTC. It specifies CASSEGPGGVYEQYF.

This chain connects TRBV19 to TRBJ1-2; D is undetermined. The germline V gene has CDR1 LNHDA and CDR2 SQIVND (reference sequence). The CDR3 is made up of 15 amino acids. V lost 4 bases and J 7 bases, leaving 19 bases between the germline ends. This chain's CDR3 is CASSTNEGGRGGYTF. CDR3 nucleotides: TGTGCCAGTAGTACTAATGAAGGAGGACGAGGTGGCTACACCTTC.

J is TRBJ2-2 and V is TRBV5-1; D remains unclear. The CDR3 spans 14 residues. Trimming pared 1 base from V and 3 bases from J, leaving 7 bases between. From germline, CDR1 is SGHRS and CDR2 YFSETQ. The CDR3 loop is CASSLYSYTGELFF. The DNA of the CDR3 is TGCGCCAGCAGCTTGTACTCATACACCGGGGAGCTGTTTTTT.

V is TRBV7-2 and J is TRBJ1-2; D is unresolved. V lost 5 bases, J lost 4 bases, and 5 bases lay in between. Per the germline V gene, CDR1 is SGHTA and CDR2 is FQGNSA. This CDR3 has 11 amino acids. CDR3 sequence (DNA): TGTGCCAGCAGCCCCGTCTATGGCTACACCTTC. Residues: CASSPVYGYTF.

The chain has TRBV9 and TRBJ2-3; TRBD1 aligns across 11 bases. V trimming: 0 bases; J trimming: 6 bases; junction bases outside the gene matches: 3. The CDR3 is made up of 15 amino acids. The V gene's germline CDR1 is SGDLS and CDR2 YYNGEE. This chain's CDR3 is CASSVGGQGVDTQYF. The CDR3 DNA reads TGTGCCAGCAGCGTAGGGGGACAGGGGGTGGATACGCAGTATTTT.

This chain connects TRBV5-1 to TRBJ2-3, with a tentative D call TRBD2 (5 bases). This CDR3 region has 16 residues. The V gene's germline CDR1 is SGHRS and CDR2 YFSETQ. Trimming pared 1 base from V and 6 bases from J, leaving 18 bases between. The CDR3 region has the DNA TGCGCCAGCAGCTTGAACGGGGAAGTCATGGGGGATACGCAGTATTTT. Protein: CASSLNGEVMGDTQYF. Full variable domain (rest looked up from reference TRBV5-1 and TRBJ2-3): KAGVTQTPRYLIKTRGQQVTLSCSPISGHRSVSWYQQTPGQGLQFLFEYFSETQRNKGNFPGRFSGRQFSNSRSEMNVSTLELGDSALYLCASSLNGEVMGDTQYFGPGTRLTVL.

DNA for the CDR3: TGTGCCTGGAGATCTCAGCGGGGGGCCTCCTACAATGAGCAGTTCTTC. Translated, it gives CAWRSQRGASYNEQFF. The rearrangement links TRBV30 to TRBJ2-1; 9 bases map to TRBD2. CDR1 GTSNPN and CDR2 SVGIG come from the germline V gene (reference sequence). The CDR3 has 16 residues. Germline trimming cut 3 bases from V and 0 bases from J; bases unmatched to any gene: 6.

The V gene is TRBV5-1, the J gene TRBJ2-1; TRBD2 matches at 7 bases. The V and J ends lost 2 bases and 2 bases, in that order; junction bases with no gene match: 13. There are 18 residues in the CDR3. The V gene's germline CDR1 is SGHRS and CDR2 YFSETQ. The CDR3 is CASSLSSSGIATYNEQFF. The CDR3 DNA sequence: TGCGCCAGCAGCTTATCGTCCAGCGGGATTGCTACCTACAATGAGCAGTTCTTC.

This sequence joins TRBV5-6 and TRBJ2-1; 10 nucleotides align to TRBD2. The V gene end was trimmed by 5 bases and the J gene end by 4 bases; junction bases not matched to a gene: 6. This CDR3 comprises 15 residues. Per germline, CDR1 SGHDT and CDR2 YYEEEE. CDR3 bases: TGTGCCAGCAGTCCCAGTAGCGGGAGGTACAATGAGCAGTTCTTC. It codes for CASSPSSGRYNEQFF.

This sequence joins TRBV6-5 and TRBJ2-2; a possible D gene is TRBD1 (6 bases). The CDR3 covers 14 residues. Trimming removed 6 bases from V and 6 bases from J, with 14 bases in between. The germline V gene has CDR1 MNHEY and CDR2 SVGAGI. The CDR3 sequence is CASRLQGLAGELFF. The CDR3 nucleotides are TGTGCCAGCAGACTACAGGGTTTGGCCGGGGAGCTGTTTTTT.